The present T cell receptor (beta chain) was sequenced within a study of cytomegalovirus exposure and HLA in healthy donors. Germline V lookup: CDR1 MNHEY, CDR2 SMNVEV (reference sequence). CDR3 length equals 14 residues. Between the trimmed V and J ends, which lost 5 bases and 10 bases, there was a span of 17 bases. The PCR was carried out with 60 Vbeta primers and 13 Jbeta primers. Produced via immunoSEQ multiplex PCR; TCRdb's table is partial and in-frame only. The sample lists approximately 150,000 clones, roughly 77% occurring once. The TCR originated in a human donor in good health. The rearrangement links TRBV27 to TRBJ1-4; TRBD1 might be the D (5 bases). Sequences were obtained from PBMCs. CDR3 residues: CASSPLDRRSKLFF. Here the CDR3 DNA reads TGTGCCAGCAGTCCACTCGACAGACGGTCAAAACTGTTTTTT.